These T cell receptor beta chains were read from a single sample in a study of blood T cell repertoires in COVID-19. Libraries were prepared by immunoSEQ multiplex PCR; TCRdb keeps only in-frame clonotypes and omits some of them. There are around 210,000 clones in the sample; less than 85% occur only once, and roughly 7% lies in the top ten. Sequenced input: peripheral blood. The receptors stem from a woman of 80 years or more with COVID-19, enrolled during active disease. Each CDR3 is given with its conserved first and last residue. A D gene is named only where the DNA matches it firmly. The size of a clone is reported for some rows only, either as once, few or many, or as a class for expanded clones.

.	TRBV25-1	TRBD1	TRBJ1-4	CASSPTGGGEKLFF	TGTGCCAGCAGTCCCACAGGGGGAGGAGAAAAACTGTTTTTT
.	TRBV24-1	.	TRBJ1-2	CATSSEGYGYTF	TGTGCCACCAGTTCCGAGGGCTATGGCTACACCTTC
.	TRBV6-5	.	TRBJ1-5	CASSLSFYSNQPQHF	TGTGCCAGCAGTCTTTCGTTCTATAGCAATCAGCCCCAGCATTTT
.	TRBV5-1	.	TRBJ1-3	CATGEVPGNTIYF	TGCGCCACTGGGGAGGTTCCTGGAAACACCATATATTTT
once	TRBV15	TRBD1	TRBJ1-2	CATSRVSGQAVSYGYTF	TGTGCCACCAGCAGAGTATCGGGACAGGCCGTCAGCTATGGCTACACCTTC
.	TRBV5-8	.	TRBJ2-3	CASSTVTGPARVGEDTQYF	TGTGCCAGCAGCACCGTCACAGGACCTGCAAGAGTGGGTGAAGATACGCAGTATTTT
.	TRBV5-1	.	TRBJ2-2	CASSLARGSTGELFF	TGCGCCAGCAGCTTGGCCCGGGGAAGCACCGGGGAGCTGTTTTTT
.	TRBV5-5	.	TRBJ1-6	CASSLTYREGGSPLHF	TGTGCCAGCAGCTTAACCTACAGGGAGGGTGGATCACCCCTCCACTTT
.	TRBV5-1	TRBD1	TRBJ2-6	CASSLQGAGGANVLTF	TGCGCCAGCAGCTTGCAGGGGGCGGGTGGGGCCAACGTCCTGACTTTC
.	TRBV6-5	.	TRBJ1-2	CASRIMGERYGYTF	TGTGCCAGCAGAATAATGGGAGAACGCTATGGCTACACCTTC
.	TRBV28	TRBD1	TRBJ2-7	CASRLRQGPYEQYF	TGTGCCAGCAGGCTCAGACAGGGTCCGTACGAGCAGTACTTC
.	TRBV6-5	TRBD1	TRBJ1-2	CASSYRTGNYGYTF	TGTGCCAGCAGTTACCGGACAGGGAACTATGGCTACACCTTC
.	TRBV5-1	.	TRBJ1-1	CASSLSRQPNTEAFF	TGCGCCAGCAGCTTGTCGCGACAGCCGAACACTGAAGCTTTCTTT
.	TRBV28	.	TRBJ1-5	CASSFSGNQPQHF	TGTGCCAGCAGTTTTTCAGGGAATCAGCCCCAGCATTTT
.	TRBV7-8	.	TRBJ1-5	CASSLAGGVYQPQHF	TGTGCCAGCAGCTTAGCGGGGGGGGTCTATCAGCCCCAGCATTTT
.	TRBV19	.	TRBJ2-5	CASSPSGVGETQYF	TGTGCCAGTAGTCCTTCGGGAGTGGGAGAGACCCAGTACTTC
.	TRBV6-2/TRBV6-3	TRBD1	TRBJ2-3	CASSYGTGGWSDTQYF	TGTGCCAGCAGTTACGGCACAGGGGGCTGGTCAGATACGCAGTATTTT
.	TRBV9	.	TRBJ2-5	CASGRGGQETQYF	TGTGCCAGCGGAAGAGGTGGCCAAGAGACCCAGTACTTC
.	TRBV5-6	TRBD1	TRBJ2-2	CASSRPGQGNTGELFF	TGTGCCAGCAGCCGACCGGGACAGGGAAACACCGGGGAGCTGTTTTTT
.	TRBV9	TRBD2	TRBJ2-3	CASSVRTSGEDTQYF	TGTGCCAGCAGCGTTCGGACTAGCGGGGAAGATACGCAGTATTTT
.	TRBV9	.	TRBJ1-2	CASSVSASDGYTF	TGTGCCAGCAGCGTAAGCGCGTCCGATGGCTACACCTTC
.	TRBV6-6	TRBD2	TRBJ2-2	CASSLAGASGELFF	TGTGCCAGCAGCCTAGCGGGAGCCTCCGGGGAGCTGTTTTTT
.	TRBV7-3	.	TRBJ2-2	CASSLNRLSGELFF	TGTGCCAGCAGCTTAAATCGTCTCTCCGGGGAGCTGTTTTTT
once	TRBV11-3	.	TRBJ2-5	CASSRGLSGQETQYF	TGTGCCAGCAGCCGGGGCCTTAGCGGTCAAGAGACCCAGTACTTC
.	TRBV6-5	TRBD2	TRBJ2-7	CASRGTSGIGEQYF	TGTGCCAGCAGAGGGACTAGCGGGATAGGCGAGCAGTACTTC
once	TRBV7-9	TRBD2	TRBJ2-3	CASSLSLAGATDTQYF	TGTGCCAGCAGCTTATCGCTAGCGGGAGCGACAGATACGCAGTATTTT
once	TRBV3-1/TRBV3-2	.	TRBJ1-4	CASSQVRAGVEKLFF	TGTGCCAGCAGCCAAGTCCGGGCCGGGGTTGAAAAACTGTTTTTT
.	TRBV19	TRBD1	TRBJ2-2	CASGTALNTGELFF	TGTGCCAGTGGGACAGCGCTGAACACCGGGGAGCTGTTTTTT
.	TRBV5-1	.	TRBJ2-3	CASSLERGTHTDTQYF	TGCGCCAGCAGCTTGGAACGGGGAACACACACAGATACGCAGTATTTT
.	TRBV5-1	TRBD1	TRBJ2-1	CASSLPQGARNEQFF	TGCGCCAGCAGCCTACCCCAGGGGGCCAGGAATGAGCAGTTCTTC
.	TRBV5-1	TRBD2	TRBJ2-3	CASSLPLAGGTDTQYF	TGCGCCAGCAGCTTACCACTAGCGGGGGGCACAGATACGCAGTATTTT
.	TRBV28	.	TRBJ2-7	CASTSATYEQYF	TGTGCCAGCACCTCCGCAACTTACGAGCAGTACTTC
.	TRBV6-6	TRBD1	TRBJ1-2	CASRPSDRNYGYTF	TGTGCCAGCAGGCCCTCGGACAGGAACTATGGCTACACCTTC
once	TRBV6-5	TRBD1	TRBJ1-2	CASSYGDRGDGYTF	TGTGCCAGCAGTTATGGGGACAGGGGGGATGGCTACACCTTC
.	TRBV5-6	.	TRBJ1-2	CASSTSNYGYTF	TGTGCCAGCAGCACGAGTAACTATGGCTACACCTTC
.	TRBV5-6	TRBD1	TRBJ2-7	CASSFFGDRAAYEQYF	TGTGCCAGCAGCTTTTTTGGGGACAGAGCCGCCTACGAGCAGTACTTC
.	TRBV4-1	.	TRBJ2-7	CASSPTIIDEQYF	TGCGCCAGCAGCCCGACAATTATCGACGAGCAGTACTTC
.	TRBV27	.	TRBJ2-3	CASSPGLGTSTDTQYF	TGTGCCAGCAGCCCTGGCCTCGGGACTAGCACAGATACGCAGTATTTT
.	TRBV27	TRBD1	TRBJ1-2	CASSRGPNYGYTF	TGTGCCAGCAGCAGGGGGCCTAACTATGGCTACACCTTC
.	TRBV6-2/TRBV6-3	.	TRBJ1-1	CASSNTRTEAFF	TGTGCCAGCAGTAATACCAGGACTGAAGCTTTCTTT
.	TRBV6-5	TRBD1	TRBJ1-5	CASPPNFRGQQPQHF	TGTGCCAGTCCGCCCAACTTCAGGGGGCAGCAGCCCCAGCATTTT
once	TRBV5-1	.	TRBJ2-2	CASSENANTGELFF	TGCGCCAGCTCAGAAAACGCGAACACCGGGGAGCTGTTTTTT
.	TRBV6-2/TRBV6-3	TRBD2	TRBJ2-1	CASSYSPSGALNEQFF	TGTGCCAGCAGTTACTCGCCTAGCGGGGCCCTTAATGAGCAGTTCTTC
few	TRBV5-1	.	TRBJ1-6	CASSFGGSGDSPLHF	TGCGCCAGCAGCTTTGGAGGGTCAGGCGATTCACCCCTCCACTTT
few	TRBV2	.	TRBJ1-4	CASTREKLFF	TGTGCCAGCACGCGGGAAAAACTGTTTTTT
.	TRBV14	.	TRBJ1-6	CASSHTAQAVSPLHF	TGTGCCAGCAGCCACACGGCCCAGGCCGTTTCACCCCTCCACTTT
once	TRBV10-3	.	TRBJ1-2	CAISESEGRGYTF	TGTGCCATCAGTGAGTCGGAGGGAAGAGGCTACACCTTC
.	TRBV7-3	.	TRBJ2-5	CASSPAGQETQYF	TGTGCCAGCAGCCCCGCAGGACAAGAGACCCAGTACTTC
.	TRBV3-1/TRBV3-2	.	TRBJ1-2	CASSQDRRSYTF	TGTGCCAGCAGCCAAGATCGCAGGAGCTACACCTTC
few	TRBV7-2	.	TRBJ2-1	CASSPRRASASSYNEQFF	TGTGCCAGCAGCCCGAGAAGGGCTAGCGCGAGCTCCTACAATGAGCAGTTCTTC
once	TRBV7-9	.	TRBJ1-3	CASSPVYSGNTIYF	TGTGCCAGCAGCCCAGTGTACTCTGGAAACACCATATATTTT
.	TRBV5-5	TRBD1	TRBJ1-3	CASSLGDRVQTGNTIYF	TGTGCCAGCAGCTTGGGGGACAGGGTTCAGACTGGAAACACCATATATTTT